One and the same sample provided the 10 T cell receptor beta chains below, sequenced in a study of T cells in tumors after PD-1 blockade. The protocol was immunoSEQ multiplex PCR, while the TCRdb copy is restricted to in-frame clones and leaves out a portion. The sample includes around 4,800 clones, roughly 70% of them seen just once. Sequencing used tumor tissue, obtained before anti-PD-1 treatment. The receptors were sampled from a human donor with basal cell carcinoma.

The chain employs TRBV13 and TRBJ2-3; possible D gene TRBD2, 7 bases. The V end was cut by 5 bases, the J end by 3 bases, with 15 bases between. The V gene's germline CDR1 is PRHDT and CDR2 FYEKMQ (reference sequence). CDR3 length equals 15 residues. For the CDR3, the DNA is TGTGCCAGCAGCACAGAGGGGGGGGCGACAGATACGCAGTATTTT. It codes for CASSTEGGATDTQYF.

The chain couples TRBV6-5 to TRBJ2-3; 9 positions match TRBD2. Trimming took 8 bases from V and 3 from J; bases not matched to a gene: 9. The germline V gene has CDR1 MNHEY and CDR2 SVGAGI. There are 15 residues in the CDR3. This CDR3 is CASQRAGGFTDTQYF. CDR3 DNA: TGTGCCAGCCAGAGGGCGGGAGGGTTTACAGATACGCAGTATTTT.

This clone was seen a single time. The gene calls are TRBV28 and TRBJ1-1, with D perhaps TRBD1 (5 bases). The germline gives CDR1 MDHEN, CDR2 SYDVKM. V gave up 3 bases and J gave up 7 bases, with 21 bases separating them. The CDR3 is 16 amino acids. The CDR3 nucleotides read TGTGCCAGCAGTTTGATAGGCGTTTCAGGGCGAGGTGAAGCTTTCTTT. Its protein product is CASSLIGVSGRGEAFF.

This clone is a singleton in its sample. The gene calls are TRBV28 and TRBJ2-7, with D possibly being TRBD2 (6 bases). The CDR3 length is 14 residues. V was shortened by 4 bases and J by 5 bases, with 15 bases between the two germline ends. CDR1 MDHEN and CDR2 SYDVKM come from the germline V gene. CDR3 sequence: CASSSPSGYNEQYF. In DNA, the CDR3 is TGTGCCAGCAGTTCCCCGAGCGGGTACAACGAGCAGTACTTC.

V gene TRBV2 combines with J gene TRBJ1-2; weak D call: TRBD1 (5 bases). The CDR3 runs to 14 residues. Germline CDR1 reads SNHLY; CDR2 reads FYNNEI. Deletions cut 2 bases from V and 7 bases from J, with 14 bases between. CDR3 sequence (DNA): TGTGCCAGCAGTGAAAGGGGCGCCGGGGGTGGCTACACCTTC. Its protein product is CASSERGAGGGYTF.

This clone was picked up a small number of times. The V call is TRBV10-3, the J call TRBJ2-5; tentative D call: TRBD2 (6 bases). Germline-derived CDR1 and CDR2 are ENHRY and SYGVKD. CDR3 length: 16 residues. Trimming left V 4 bases short and J 2 bases short, with 17 bases between. CDR3 protein: CAISGGYSRGQETQYF. CDR3 DNA sequence: TGTGCCATCAGTGGGGGTTACTCTCGGGGGCAAGAGACCCAGTACTTC.

A word on this clone: The identical CDR3 is also encoded by other nucleotide sequences in the sample. The chain joins TRBV6-6 to TRBJ1-2; D is uncertain. The CDR3 sequence is 13 residues long. Deletions cut 2 bases from V and 2 bases from J, with 6 bases between. Germline V gene data show CDR1 as MNHNY and CDR2 as SVGAGI (reference sequence). CDR3 bases: TGTGCCAGCAGTTACGATCCGAACTATGGCTACACCTTC. Translating gives CASSYDPNYGYTF.

The J gene is TRBJ1-2, the V gene TRBV27; D unclear. CDR3 length: 14 amino acids. The germline V gene has CDR1 MNHEY and CDR2 SMNVEV (reference sequence). V was pared by 3 bases and J by 1 base, with 9 bases between. CDR3 loop: CASSLTQYNYGYTF. The CDR3 region has the DNA TGTGCCAGCAGTTTGACTCAGTATAACTATGGCTACACCTTC.

The chain carries TRBV13 and TRBJ2-1, with 10 positions matching TRBD1. This CDR3 is built from 17 residues. CDR1 is PRHDT, CDR2 FYEKMQ, per germline (reference sequence). J gave up 6 bases and V 5 bases, and 13 bases lay outside the gene matches. In nucleotides, the CDR3 is TGTGCCAGCAGCGCACACCGGGACAGGGGTGTAGTCAATGAGCAGTTCTTC. As protein: CASSAHRDRGVVNEQFF.

The chain combines TRBV13 with TRBJ1-2, with D perhaps TRBD1 (5 bases). CDR1 and CDR2 from the germline V gene are PRHDT and FYEKMQ (reference sequence). The CDR3 runs 15 residues. Between the trimmed V and J ends, which lost 0 bases and 5 bases, there was a span of 13 bases. CDR3 sequence (DNA): TGTGCCAGCAGCTTAGGGGGGGACGGTTGGTATGGCTACACCTTC. It is translated as CASSLGGDGWYGYTF.